This T cell receptor beta chain was retrieved from a study of OX40 agonist ivuxolimab in advanced cancers. The wider study: Age averaged 60 years (range roughly 23 to 85), and 82.7% were male. Under the entry rules, prior anti-PD-1, anti-PD-L1 or anti-CTLA-4 therapy was allowed, and approximately 40% had some.

Study outcomes and limitations: Relatively little clonal expansion, among the lowest observed, appeared in partial responders at 0.1-3.0 mg/kg. Dosing at 0.1 to 3.0 mg/kg was accompanied by clonal expansion of CD4+ and CD8+ blood T cells by week 6.

Points on this clone: Its specificity is unknown.

Germline CDR1 and CDR2: MGHRA and YSYEKL. The trim removed 2 bases at V and 0 bases at J, leaving 6 bases unmatched. This CDR3 spans 17 amino acids. The data were produced by immunoSEQ multiplex PCR, yet TCRdb's version contains in-frame clones alone and is incomplete. The repertoire holds under 80,000 clones, with approximately 87% as singletons. This sequence was found in an adult with an advanced solid tumor such as melanoma, head and neck, liver or kidney cancer. The sample in question was CD4+ or CD8+ T cells sorted from blood, obtained in a trial of the OX40 agonist ivuxolimab. The genes are TRBV4-1 and TRBJ2-7; 11 bases align to TRBD2. The CDR3 spells CASSQPFLAGGSYEQYF. The CDR3 region has the DNA TGCGCCAGCAGCCAACCTTTTCTAGCGGGAGGCTCCTACGAGCAGTACTTC.